This record concerns one T cell receptor beta chain sequence. Assay: immunoSEQ multiplex PCR; the TCRdb copy retains only in-frame clones and omits some. In the table there are about 140,000 clones, approximately 84% of which are singletons. The source of the sample is a study of blood T cell repertoires in COVID-19. Germline CDR1 and CDR2: SGHVS and FNYEAQ. The CDR3 has 16 residues. V was trimmed by 5 bases and J by 0 bases, leaving 16 bases between them. V gene TRBV7-6 combines with J gene TRBJ1-2, with TRBD1 as a possible D gene (5 bases). The TCR was taken from a woman in her fifties or sixties with acute COVID-19. Sequencing used PBMCs or T cells enriched from blood (not recorded which). CDR3 protein: CASSKGGAGSNYGYTF. DNA for the CDR3: TGTGCCAGCAGCAAAGGAGGGGCGGGTTCTAACTATGGCTACACCTTC.